The 27 T cell receptor beta chains presented below share a single source sample, sequenced in a study of T and B cells in COVID-19 patients (dated by TCRdb to about 2020). TRB repertoires were amplified using about 220-500 ng of genomic DNA isolated from blood. For sequencing, an Illumina MiSeq was employed. Multiplex PCR with BIOMED2 TRB-A/B primer pools was used to amplify the TRB rearrangements. Starting from the raw public reads, TCRdb applied fastp trimming at Q25, assembled clones with MiXCR and retained in-frame beta chains. Under each unique CDR3 protein, matching rows form one entry showing the most common genes and DNA. For this sample there are about 20,000 distinct CDR3 sequences; less than 30% appear just once. 2.5% to 3% of the sample belongs to the ten largest clones. The specimen sequenced was blood. These receptors all stem from a human donor who had recovered from COVID-19.

This clonotype was seen once. One junction end disagrees with the germline gene, perhaps due to a read error. The rearrangement links TRBV13 to TRBJ2-1, with 10 positions matching TRBD2. The CDR3 totals 16 residues. Germline V gene sequence: CDR1 PRHDT, CDR2 FYEKMQ (reference sequence). The DNA of the CDR3 is TGCGCCAGCAGCCCCCTAGCGGGAGTTTCCTACAATGAGCAGTTCTTC. Amino acid sequence: CASSPLAGVSYNEQFF.

A few counts support this clonotype. V is TRBV12-3 or TRBV12-4 and J is TRBJ1-3; unclear D gene. The CDR3 is 14 amino acids. The V and J ends lost 6 bases and 2 bases respectively, with 11 bases between them. CDR3 region: CASSSARTGNTIYF. In DNA form, the CDR3 reads TGTGCCAGCAGCTCCGCCAGGACTGGAAACACCATATATTTT.

There are many counts of this clonotype. The chain joins TRBV13 to TRBJ2-3; TRBD2 is a possible D gene (6 bases). Germline lookup yields CDR1 PRHDT and CDR2 FYEKMQ (reference sequence). V lost 0 bases to trimming and J lost 5 bases, with 9 bases between them. CDR3 length: 14 residues. The CDR3: CASSLGEGRDTQYF. CDR3 DNA: TGTGCCAGCAGCTTAGGGGAGGGCAGAGATACGCAGTATTTT.

About this clonotype itself: Mismatch with germline at one junction end may stem from a read error. The V gene is TRBV6-5, the J gene TRBJ2-1, with 13 bases fitting TRBD2. Germline values: CDR1 MNHEY, CDR2 SVGAGI. The CDR3 spans 17 residues. CDR3 DNA: TGTGCCAGCAGTTTTACTTGGACTAGCGGGAGCTACGATGAGCAGTTCTTC. Protein product: CASSFTWTSGSYDEQFF.

The V call is TRBV5-4, the J call TRBJ2-4; 7 nucleotides match TRBD1. The CDR3 spans 18 residues. The germline CDR1 and CDR2 sequences are SGHNT and YYREEE (reference sequence). The J segment lost 0 bases and the V segment lost 0 bases, leaving 9 bases of the junction unmatched. The CDR3 loop is CASSLGQGLDLAKNIQYF. The CDR3 region has the DNA TGTGCCAGCAGCTTGGGACAGGGCCTCGATTTAGCCAAAAACATTCAGTACTTC.

This clonotype turned up a few times. V gene TRBV27 combines with J gene TRBJ2-5; the match to TRBD1 covers 9 bases. The V gene's germline CDR1 is MNHEY and CDR2 SMNVEV (reference sequence). The CDR3 is 16 residues long. With V trimmed by 4 bases and J by 5 bases, 11 bases remained unmatched. CDR3 in DNA: TGTGCCAGCAGTTACCCGCCGGGACAGGGAGGGGAGACCCAGTACTTC. Amino acid sequence: CASSYPPGQGGETQYF.

This sequence joins TRBV6-6 and TRBJ2-7, with 8 bases lining up with TRBD1. V shed 8 bases and J 0 bases; nucleotides not matched to a gene: 9. The CDR3 covers 15 residues. Looked up from germline, CDR1 is MNHNY and CDR2 is SVGAGI (reference sequence). CDR3 protein: CASRATGDSSYEQYF. The CDR3 region has the DNA TGTGCCAGCCGAGCGACAGGGGACTCCTCCTACGAGCAGTACTTC.

The chain has TRBV5-1 and TRBJ2-7, with D possibly matching TRBD1 (5 bases). CDR1 and CDR2 (germline): SGHRS, YFSETQ. This CDR3 comprises 15 residues. Deletions cut 0 bases from V and 1 base from J, with 11 bases between. For the CDR3, the DNA is TGCGCCAGCAGCTTGGAGGGTACAGGTTCCTACGAGCAGTACTTC. Translated, it gives CASSLEGTGSYEQYF.

This clonotype is medium-sized within its sample. This chain connects TRBV27 to TRBJ2-7, with 7 positions matching TRBD1. The CDR3 is 14 residues long. After removal of 4 bases from V and 2 bases from J, the junction contained 5 bases not matched to a gene. CDR1 and CDR2 from the germline V gene are MNHEY and SMNVEV (reference sequence). This CDR3 is CASSYRDSAYEQYF. In nucleotides, the CDR3 is TGTGCCAGCAGTTACCGGGACAGTGCCTACGAGCAGTACTTC.

The chain combines TRBV20-1 with TRBJ2-5; D remains ambiguous. Germline V gene data show CDR1 as DFQATT and CDR2 as SNEGSKA (reference sequence). This CDR3 is 13 amino acids long. The ends were cut back, 1 base at V and 5 bases at J, with 11 bases in the middle. In DNA form, the CDR3 reads TGCAGTGCTAGAGGGGTCAACCGGGAGACCCAGTACTTC. Its protein is CSARGVNRETQYF.

In this sample, this clonotype turned up a few times. This sequence joins TRBV12-3 or TRBV12-4 and TRBJ2-2, with TRBD1 matching 7 bases. The CDR3 sequence is 15 residues long. The V and J ends lost 6 bases and 5 bases, in that order; junction bases with no gene match: 9. The DNA of the CDR3 is TGTGCCAGCAGCCCTTTGACAGGGTTTACCGGGGAGCTGTTTTTT. This gives the protein CASSPLTGFTGELFF.

This clonotype is termed medium-sized. V and J are TRBV29-1 and TRBJ2-2; maybe TRBD2 (5 bases). The V and J ends lost 7 bases and 3 bases respectively, with 9 bases between them. This CDR3 is built from 12 residues. Germline CDR1 is SQVTM and CDR2 is ANQGSEA. CDR3 nucleotide sequence: TGCAGCGCTGAGGGTCACACCGGGGAGCTGTTTTTT. It specifies CSAEGHTGELFF.

This clonotype was detected a few times. V is TRBV6-1 and J is TRBJ2-6; 10 bases are shared with TRBD2. This CDR3 has 19 residues. V dropped 6 bases and J dropped 6; count of bases not matched to a gene: 17. Germline-derived CDR1 and CDR2 are MNHNS and SASEGT. The CDR3 DNA follows: TGTGCCAGCAGCTCGCGGGCTAGCGGGAGCCCGGATGAGGCCAACGTCCTGACTTTC. It codes for CASSSRASGSPDEANVLTF.

The rearrangement uses TRBV6-5 and TRBJ1-5; D gene ambiguous. This CDR3 comprises 16 residues. Trimming took off 5 bases at V and 0 bases at J, with 14 bases between the two ends. Germline V gene lookup returns CDR1 MNHEY and CDR2 SVGAGI. The CDR3: CASSLGRQPSNQPQHF. Written as DNA, the CDR3 is TGTGCCAGCAGTCTCGGACGCCAACCTAGCAATCAGCCCCAGCATTTT.

The chain joins TRBV20-1 to TRBJ2-7, with D tentatively TRBD2 (6 bases). The CDR3 runs 14 residues. Germline CDR1 reads DFQATT; CDR2 reads SNEGSKA (reference sequence). The V end was cut by 4 bases, the J end by 5 bases, with 18 bases between. The CDR3 here is CSAIKFGGGDEQYF. CDR3 DNA sequence: TGCAGTGCTATTAAATTTGGCGGCGGGGACGAGCAGTACTTC.

The J gene is TRBJ2-3, the V gene TRBV19, with 14 bases that match TRBD2. The V and J ends lost 8 bases and 2 bases, in that order; junction bases with no gene match: 6. The CDR3 contains 16 residues. Germline V lookup: CDR1 LNHDA, CDR2 SQIVND (reference sequence). CDR3 DNA sequence: TGTGCCAGTCGGACTAGCGGGGGGAACCACACAGATACGCAGTATTTT. Translation: CASRTSGGNHTDTQYF.

At least ten counts were recorded for this clonotype. V is TRBV27 and J is TRBJ2-3; no definite D call. CDR3 length equals 15 residues. Germline CDR1 reads MNHEY; CDR2 reads SMNVEV (reference sequence). V dropped 6 bases and J dropped 0 bases, with 13 bases sitting between them. The CDR3 here is CASSSDGLSTDTQYF. The CDR3 DNA reads as TGTGCCAGCAGCTCGGACGGCCTTAGCACAGATACGCAGTATTTT.

This clonotype was seen ten or more times. The chain combines TRBV18 with TRBJ2-5; 7 bases align to TRBD1. J gave up 3 bases and V 6 bases, and 7 bases lay outside the gene matches. From germline, CDR1 is KGHSH and CDR2 LQKENI. The CDR3 is made up of 14 amino acids. The CDR3: CASSQGQTEETQYF. CDR3 sequence (DNA): TGTGCCAGCTCCCAGGGACAGACCGAAGAGACCCAGTACTTC.

This clonotype was seen a handful of times. The V call is TRBV19, the J call TRBJ1-2; TRBD1 matches 10 bases. The CDR3 length is 14 residues. Trimming took 4 bases from V and 6 from J; bases not matched to a gene: 5. Germline-derived CDR1 and CDR2 are LNHDA and SQIVND (reference sequence). Here the CDR3 DNA reads TGTGCCAGTAGTACCAGGGACAGGGGAAATGGCTACACCTTC. Its protein is CASSTRDRGNGYTF.

This clonotype was seen a handful of times. The J gene is TRBJ1-5, the V gene TRBV6-5; tentatively, D is TRBD1 (5 bases). Trimming removed 6 bases at V and 6 bases at J, with 18 bases between. The CDR3 totals 15 residues. Germline values: CDR1 MNHEY, CDR2 SVGAGI. The CDR3 region is CASRLGVGVGQPQHF. The CDR3 DNA follows: TGTGCCAGCAGACTGGGGGTGGGTGTAGGTCAGCCCCAGCATTTT.

The chain recombines TRBV4-1 with TRBJ2-1, with 9 bases lining up with TRBD2. The J segment lost 9 bases and the V segment lost 0 bases, leaving 6 bases of the junction unmatched. The CDR3 is 15 residues long. Germline-derived CDR1 and CDR2 are MGHRA and YSYEKL. The CDR3, as DNA: TGCGCCAGCAGCCAAGATGTAGCGGGAGTGATTGAGCAGTTCTTC. Translating gives CASSQDVAGVIEQFF.

Of note for this clonotype: Possible read error: a much larger clone is one base away. V gene TRBV27 combines with J gene TRBJ2-1; D might be TRBD2 (5 bases). Germline CDR1 reads MNHEY; CDR2 reads SMNVEV (reference sequence). CDR3 length equals 15 residues. As DNA, the CDR3 is TGTGCCAGCAGTTTAGGGGAGATCTCCTACAATAAGCAGTTCTTC. Translated, it gives CASSLGEISYNKQFF.

This chain uses TRBV27 with TRBJ2-1; 8 bases map to TRBD2. Germline loops: CDR1 MNHEY, CDR2 SMNVEV (reference sequence). V lost 7 bases and J lost 0; bases outside the gene matches: 5. This CDR3 is built from 15 residues. The CDR3 DNA reads TGTGCCAGCACCCAAAGCGGGAGCTCCTACAATGAGCAGTTCTTC. Its translation: CASTQSGSSYNEQFF.

This chain joins TRBV10-3 and TRBJ2-7; 7 bases align to TRBD1. Germline trimming cut 6 bases from V and 5 bases from J; bases unmatched to any gene: 10. This CDR3 contains 14 residues. Germline-derived CDR1 and CDR2 are ENHRY and SYGVKD. CDR3 coding DNA: TGTGCCATCAGCGGTTCCCAGGGGGTCAACGAGCAGTACTTC. Translation: CAISGSQGVNEQYF.

At least ten counts were recorded for this clonotype. The J gene is TRBJ2-5, the V gene TRBV19, with a weak D call TRBD1 (6 bases). The CDR3 spans 15 residues. CDR1 and CDR2 from the germline V gene are LNHDA and SQIVND (reference sequence). The V and J ends lost 4 bases and 5 bases respectively, with 17 bases between them. CDR3 coding DNA: TGTGCCAGTAGTAGAGGGAACAGGGCAGGGGAGACCCAGTACTTC. This encodes CASSRGNRAGETQYF. The variable domain in full, completed from reference TRBV19 and TRBJ2-5, reads DGGITQSPKYLFRKEGQNVTLSCEQNLNHDAMYWYRQDPGQGLRLIYYSQIVNDFQKGDIAEGYSVSREKKESFPLTVTSAQKNPTAFYLCASSRGNRAGETQYFGPGTRLLVL.

This rearrangement joins TRBV10-3 to TRBJ2-1; 7 bases map to TRBD2. Losses at the gene ends were 0 bases for V and 6 bases for J; bases not matched to a gene: 8. The length of the CDR3 is 16 residues. CDR1 ENHRY and CDR2 SYGVKD come from the germline V gene. The CDR3 DNA reads as TGTGCCATCAGTGAGTCGGAGGGAGGGTACGGCAATGAGCAGTTCTTC. Protein: CAISESEGGYGNEQFF.

This chain connects TRBV12-3 or TRBV12-4 to TRBJ1-4; the D is unclear. CDR3 length: 16 residues. Trimming removed 6 bases at V and 8 bases at J, with 22 bases between. CDR3 sequence: CASSQILSAHSEKLFF. CDR3 in DNA: TGTGCCAGCAGCCAAATATTATCTGCGCACAGCGAAAAACTGTTTTTT.